Below, one T cell receptor beta chain is given with its context. The antigen is not known. This sample is part of a study of T cell repertoires in cytomegalovirus infection. Study-level information: CMV infection together with matching HLA type was indicated by public TCR beta signatures. Findings of the study overall: Frequencies of public TCR beta families were cumulated, and this identified carriers of CMV plus the relevant HLA.

MiXCR was run by TCRdb on the reads, yielding one entry per CDR3 protein. The repertoire has around 260,000 distinct CDR3 sequences, roughly a quarter of them found once; the top ten carry roughly 14%. The CDR3 spans 15 residues. Trimming pared 0 bases from V and 4 bases from J, leaving 13 bases between. CDR1 is LGHNA, CDR2 YSLEER, per germline. Sample: PBMCs. This receptor was identified in a human donor in good health (CMV status not recorded). Some clones in this sample may be carry-over from other donors' samples. The rearrangement joins TRBV4-3 to TRBJ2-7, with D perhaps matching TRBD2 (6 bases). CDR3 region: CASSQEVAGWYEQYF. The DNA of the CDR3 is TGCGCCAGCAGCCAAGAGGTGGCGGGATGGTACGAGCAGTACTTC.